The source of this T cell receptor (beta chain) is a study of shared clonotypes between healthy human individuals. Study as a whole: Each donor had three CD4 naive, three CD4 memory, two CD8 naive and one CD8 memory plate.

There are 13 residues in the CDR3. Germline V gene lookup returns CDR1 LNHDA and CDR2 SQIVND (reference sequence). V was cut by 4 bases and J by 3 bases, with 9 bases left in between. Points on this clone: Antigen: not known.

The table came from immunoSEQ multiplex PCR; TCRdb's copy has only in-frame clones and leaves some out. This repertoire shows fewer than 1.6 million clones, around 98.5% found once; its top ten account for about 0.35%. Those who donated were healthy HIV-negative adults, with no recent acute infections or vaccinations reported. Study results and limitations: Naive subsets, compared against memory subsets, generally had larger estimated richness values.

The chain recombines TRBV19 with TRBJ1-2, with D unclear. The receptor comes from a man aged 25 to 40 in good health. Input material: naive CD4+ T cells sorted from blood. The subset here: CD45RA+ positively selected. Written as DNA, the CDR3 is TGTGCCAGTAGTAGGGCCGTGGACTATGGCTACACCTTC. It yields the protein CASSRAVDYGYTF.